These 28 T cell receptor beta chains originate from one sample sequenced in a study of blood T cell repertoires in COVID-19. Profiled with immunoSEQ multiplex PCR; TCRdb holds only in-frame clones, not every one. The sample lists roughly 400,000 clones; more than 70% were seen once. Sequencing used peripheral blood. Receptors originate from a woman aged 55-69 years with COVID-19, enrolled during active disease.

A few counts support this clone. The gene calls are TRBV14 and TRBJ2-7; TRBD1 matches 12 bases. Germline V CDR1 and CDR2: SGHDN, FVKESK. The CDR3 totals 16 residues. Trimming at V came to 5 bases and at J to 3 bases, leaving 8 bases not matched to a gene. The CDR3 loop is CASSARDRGPFYEQYF. CDR3 nucleotides: TGTGCCAGCAGCGCCCGGGACAGGGGGCCTTTCTACGAGCAGTACTTC. The full variable domain, its missing parts supplied by reference TRBV14 and TRBJ2-7, is EAGVTQFPSHSVIEKGQTVTLRCDPISGHDNLYWYRRVMGKEIKFLLHFVKESKQDESGMPNNRFLAERTGGTYSTLKVQPAELEDSGVYFCASSARDRGPFYEQYFGPGTRLTVT.

This chain links TRBV4-1 with TRBJ1-2, with no clear D. CDR1 is MGHRA and CDR2 is YSYEKL in the germline V gene. This CDR3 region has 14 residues. The germline V and J ends were trimmed by 0 bases and 8 bases, with 13 bases remaining between them. The CDR3 reads CASSQESVYEGYTF. CDR3 DNA sequence: TGCGCCAGCAGCCAAGAATCCGTCTACGAAGGCTACACCTTC.

Written as DNA, the CDR3 is TGTGCCAGCAGCCAACAGGGAGGTAGGAACACTGAAGCTTTCTTT. Its protein product is CASSQQGGRNTEAFF. This chain uses TRBV3-1 (or the pseudogene TRBV3-2) with TRBJ1-1; D might be TRBD1 (5 bases). V lost 2 bases to trimming and J lost 1 base, with 11 bases between them. CDR3 size: 15 residues. Germline CDR1 and CDR2: LGHDT and YNNKEL (reference sequence).

The gene calls are TRBV7-3 and TRBJ2-5; 14 nucleotides match TRBD2. Germline CDR1 is SGHTA and CDR2 is FQGTGA. This CDR3 has 18 amino acids. The ends lost 2 bases at V and 1 base at J; junction bases unmatched: 6. DNA of the CDR3: TGTGCCAGCAGCTTAGTCCCCGGACTAGCGGGGGGCCAAGAGACCCAGTACTTC. Translation: CASSLVPGLAGGQETQYF.

This clone turned up a few times. J is TRBJ1-2 and V is TRBV12-3 or TRBV12-4; D is unclear. CDR3 length: 12 residues. V was clipped by 4 bases and J by 8 bases, with 11 bases between them. The CDR3 DNA reads TGTGCCAGCAGTTCTTTGGGAGTAGGCTACACCTTC. It is translated as CASSSLGVGYTF.

The chain combines TRBV7-2 with TRBJ1-1; 7 bases are shared with TRBD1. V was pared by 7 bases and J by 1 base, with 9 bases of the junction left unmatched. CDR3 length: 15 residues. CDR1 is SGHTA and CDR2 is FQGNSA in the germline V gene. The CDR3 sequence: CASTFQGVSNTEAFF. CDR3 DNA sequence: TGTGCCAGCACCTTCCAGGGGGTATCGAACACTGAAGCTTTCTTT.

This clone was seen once. V and J are TRBV5-1 and TRBJ1-4; D remains unclear. CDR1 and CDR2 (germline): SGHRS, YFSETQ. Between the trimmed V and J ends, which lost 4 bases and 4 bases, there was a span of 14 bases. The CDR3 contains 15 residues. CDR3 bases: TGCGCCAGCAGCCGCCTTCCGGAGAGTAATGAAAAACTGTTTTTT. Protein sequence: CASSRLPESNEKLFF.

This chain joins TRBV6-5 and TRBJ1-2; D is undetermined. V lost 2 bases and J lost 14, with 15 bases in between. Looked up from germline, CDR1 is MNHEY and CDR2 is SVGAGI. This CDR3 region has 12 residues. In DNA form, the CDR3 reads TGTGCCAGCAGTTACCGACAAGGCCCGAGAACCTTC. This encodes CASSYRQGPRTF.

The chain employs TRBV19 and TRBJ2-7, with TRBD1 matching 9 bases. The CDR3 is 15 amino acids. The trim removed 5 bases at V and 4 bases at J, leaving 9 bases unmatched. Germline loops: CDR1 LNHDA, CDR2 SQIVND (reference sequence). The CDR3 DNA reads TGTGCCAGTAGTCCTCCGGACAGGGGTACTTACGAGCAGTACTTC. Protein product: CASSPPDRGTYEQYF.

This sequence joins TRBV10-2 and TRBJ2-7; 11 bases line up with TRBD2. Germline CDR1 reads WSHSY; CDR2 reads SAAADI. After removal of 2 bases from V and 9 bases from J, the junction contained 12 bases not matched to a gene. This CDR3 spans 16 amino acids. CDR3 DNA sequence: TGCGCCAGCAGTGAGGGGGGGACTAGCGGCCAATGGCGGCAGTACTTC. It specifies CASSEGGTSGQWRQYF.

The chain is built from TRBV18 and TRBJ1-2; 10 bases fit TRBD1. CDR1 and CDR2 from the germline V gene are KGHSH and LQKENI. This CDR3 is built from 14 residues. J was trimmed by 6 bases and V by 6 bases; bases with no gene match: 7. The CDR3 sequence: CASSPSGTGDGYTF. In DNA, the CDR3 is TGTGCCAGCTCGCCGTCCGGGACAGGGGATGGCTACACCTTC.

V is TRBV14 and J is TRBJ1-2, with 7 bases that match TRBD1. The CDR3 totals 13 residues. Losses at the gene ends were 4 bases for V and 4 bases for J; bases not matched to a gene: 3. CDR1 and CDR2 (germline): SGHDN, FVKESK. The CDR3 DNA is TGTGCCAGCAGCCTCGGGACAGTCTATGGCTACACCTTC. It yields the protein CASSLGTVYGYTF.

The table lists this clone with a count of one. The chain couples TRBV19 to TRBJ2-7; maybe TRBD1 (5 bases). Germline V CDR1 and CDR2: LNHDA, SQIVND (reference sequence). This CDR3 spans 13 amino acids. V lost 3 bases and J lost 4, with 10 bases in between. The CDR3 sequence is CASSMKGAYEQYF. The DNA of the CDR3 is TGTGCCAGTAGTATGAAAGGGGCGTACGAGCAGTACTTC.

Only one count was recorded for this clone. The chain is built from TRBV7-9 and TRBJ1-3; 11 bases line up with TRBD1. Germline assignment: CDR1 SEHNR and CDR2 FQNEAQ (reference sequence). V shed 3 bases, J shed 2 bases, and the junction held 9 bases outside the gene matches. The CDR3 spans 18 residues. The CDR3 here is CASSLTPGQGAPGNTIYF. CDR3 DNA sequence: TGTGCCAGCAGCTTGACCCCTGGACAGGGGGCTCCTGGAAACACCATATATTTT.

Ten or more counts support this clone. This chain links TRBV7-9 with TRBJ2-5, with D perhaps TRBD2 (6 bases). CDR3 length: 13 residues. Trimming cost V 5 bases and J 0 bases, with 7 bases left between them. Germline V gene lookup returns CDR1 SEHNR and CDR2 FQNEAQ (reference sequence). This chain's CDR3 is CASSRLDQETQYF. DNA for the CDR3: TGTGCCAGCAGCCGACTAGACCAAGAGACCCAGTACTTC.

The rearrangement joins TRBV18 to TRBJ2-4, with 7 bases that match TRBD1. Germline CDR1 is KGHSH and CDR2 is LQKENI. V gave up 10 bases and J gave up 3 bases; unmatched junction bases: 6. This CDR3 has 13 amino acids. The CDR3 DNA sequence: TGTGCCACCTCCGGGACAGACAAAAACATTCAGTACTTC. This gives the protein CATSGTDKNIQYF.

J is TRBJ2-1 and V is TRBV3-1 (or the pseudogene TRBV3-2); D might be TRBD2 (5 bases). The V gene lost 0 bases and the J gene lost 4 bases, with 16 bases spanning the gap. This CDR3 region has 17 residues. CDR1 LGHDT and CDR2 YNNKEL come from the germline V gene (reference sequence). The CDR3 DNA reads as TGTGCCAGCAGCCAAGATCCCCGACGACTACGGTACAATGAGCAGTTCTTC. Translation gives CASSQDPRRLRYNEQFF.

The chain carries TRBV9 and TRBJ2-7; 7 bases are shared with TRBD2. Trimming at V came to 4 bases and at J to 1 base, leaving 5 bases not matched to a gene. The V gene's germline CDR1 is SGDLS and CDR2 YYNGEE. The CDR3 covers 14 residues. CDR3 bases: TGTGCCAGCAGCCTGAGCGGGGCTTCCTACGAGCAGTACTTC. It codes for CASSLSGASYEQYF. Full variable domain (rest looked up from reference TRBV9 and TRBJ2-7): DSGVTQTPKHLITATGQRVTLRCSPRSGDLSVYWYQQSLDQGLQFLIQYYNGEERAKGNILERFSAQQFPDLHSELNLSSLELGDSALYFCASSLSGASYEQYFGPGTRLTVT.

This clone was seen more than once but under ten times. The rearrangement uses TRBV29-1 and TRBJ2-2, with 11 bases fitting TRBD1. Per germline, CDR1 SQVTM and CDR2 ANQGSEA. With 6 bases clipped from V and 5 bases from J, the junction kept 5 bases outside the gene matches. This CDR3 comprises 14 residues. CDR3 nucleotide sequence: TGCAGCGTCCAGGGACAGGGGGGTACCGGGGAGCTGTTTTTT. Its protein product is CSVQGQGGTGELFF.

The chain joins TRBV7-9 to TRBJ1-1; D unresolved. This CDR3 has 16 amino acids. CDR1 is SEHNR and CDR2 is FQNEAQ in the germline V gene (reference sequence). Trimming shortened V by 2 bases and J by 1 base, and 14 bases separated the two germline ends. CDR3 in amino acids: CASSLIGGGRNTEAFF. CDR3 bases: TGTGCCAGCAGCTTAATTGGTGGAGGAAGGAACACTGAAGCTTTCTTT.

This chain links TRBV7-9 with TRBJ1-4; TRBD1 matches at 10 bases. The germline V gene has CDR1 SEHNR and CDR2 FQNEAQ (reference sequence). Trimming cost V 5 bases and J 6 bases; bases outside gene matches: 6. The CDR3 runs 15 residues. The CDR3 bases are TGTGCCAGCAGCAACCGACAGGGGGCAGATGAAAAACTGTTTTTT. Its translation is CASSNRQGADEKLFF.

The rearrangement links TRBV5-6 to TRBJ2-3; perhaps TRBD2 as D (6 bases). The CDR3 is 17 amino acids. Germline V lookup: CDR1 SGHDT, CDR2 YYEEEE. V lost 0 bases to trimming and J lost 2 bases, with 16 bases between them. CDR3 sequence (DNA): TGTGCCAGCAGCTTGGGGAGGGGCATTAGGGACACAGATACGCAGTATTTT. As protein: CASSLGRGIRDTDTQYF.

The J gene is TRBJ2-1, the V gene TRBV9; no definite D call. From germline, CDR1 is SGDLS and CDR2 YYNGEE. The V end was cut by 3 bases, the J end by 6 bases, with 4 bases between. There are 11 residues in the CDR3. CDR3 protein: CASSGLNEQFF. In nucleotides, the CDR3 is TGTGCCAGCAGCGGACTCAATGAGCAGTTCTTC. Variable domain in full (rest from reference TRBV9 and TRBJ2-1): DSGVTQTPKHLITATGQRVTLRCSPRSGDLSVYWYQQSLDQGLQFLIQYYNGEERAKGNILERFSAQQFPDLHSELNLSSLELGDSALYFCASSGLNEQFFGPGTRLTVL.

For the CDR3, the DNA is TGTGCCAGCAGCTTGGCGGAGAGGATCTACGAGCAGTACTTC. Its translation: CASSLAERIYEQYF. The V and J genes are TRBV5-6 and TRBJ2-7, with no clear D. Trimming pared 0 bases from V and 3 bases from J, leaving 10 bases between. Germline CDR1 and CDR2: SGHDT and YYEEEE. This CDR3 contains 14 residues.

The chain combines TRBV4-2 with TRBJ1-1, with 7 bases fitting TRBD1. With 0 bases clipped from V and 1 base from J, the junction kept 5 bases outside the gene matches. The germline gives CDR1 LGHNA, CDR2 YNFKEQ. The CDR3 extends over 16 amino acids. This CDR3 reads CASSQDTGDENTEAFF. In DNA form, the CDR3 reads TGTGCCAGCAGCCAAGATACAGGGGACGAGAACACTGAAGCTTTCTTT.

CDR3 nucleotide sequence: TGTGCCAGCAGCGTCCAACTAGCTTCCAATGAGCAGTTCTTC. This sequence encodes CASSVQLASNEQFF. The chain couples TRBV9 to TRBJ2-1; tentatively, D is TRBD2 (6 bases). The V gene lost 2 bases and the J gene lost 6 bases, with 12 bases spanning the gap. Germline V gives CDR1 SGDLS, CDR2 YYNGEE. The CDR3 spans 14 residues.

V gene TRBV27 combines with J gene TRBJ2-1, with a weak D call TRBD1 (6 bases). The CDR3 is 15 residues long. CDR1 MNHEY and CDR2 SMNVEV come from the germline V gene (reference sequence). Trimming removed 6 bases from V and 7 bases from J, with 19 bases in between. CDR3 DNA sequence: TGTGCCAGCAGCCTACAGGGAAGGTCGTGGAATGAGCAGTTCTTC. Protein product: CASSLQGRSWNEQFF.

The chain is built from TRBV29-1 and TRBJ1-2; 9 bases align to TRBD1. From germline, CDR1 is SQVTM and CDR2 ANQGSEA. The CDR3 loop spans 12 amino acids. V was clipped by 7 bases and J by 4 bases; unmatched bases: 4. CDR3 amino acids: CSAGQGSYGYTF. The DNA for the CDR3 is TGCAGCGCTGGACAGGGGAGCTATGGCTACACCTTC.